A single T cell receptor beta chain is shown here with its context. Its target is unknown. The record originates from a study of CD8+CD57+ T cells in acquired aplastic anemia. Study results and caveats: Patients and healthy controls showed no significant CD8+ Simpson's diversity difference. Around 27 was the count of CD8+ CDR3 sequences that patients shared with controls.

According to the study, genomic DNA was the template for TCR beta VDJ and CDR3 profiling. TCRdb ran MiXCR on the reads and lists one entry per CDR3 protein. Of roughly 250,000 distinct CDR3 sequences listed, around 82% were seen once; the top ten hold approximately 40%. Patients chosen for sequencing had shown CD8+CD57+ cell expansion by flow cytometry. Patients were treatment-naive when blood was sampled. Trimming left V 1 base short and J 12 bases short, with 21 bases between. Germline loops: CDR1 SGHTA, CDR2 FQGNSA. The CDR3 covers 15 residues. The J gene is TRBJ1-1, the V gene TRBV7-2; no firm D call. Material: sorted CD4+, CD8+, or CD8+CD57+ T cells (not recorded which) from PBMCs. The TCR sequence derives from a human donor with aplastic anemia. CDR3 amino acids: CASSLDLAPNTESFF. Here the CDR3 DNA reads TGTGCCAGCAGCTTAGATCTGGCTCCCAATACTGAGTCTTTCTTT.